This T cell receptor (beta chain) was profiled in a study of PD-L1 blockade in urothelial cancer. Study details: In the patient group, twenty-five of 29 were males with bladder-origin urothelial cancer. T cell content in blood samples showed a median of about 140,000.

As to this clone: Its antigen is unidentified.

The study, taken as a whole, reports: When pretreatment blood TCR clonality was below the median, it predicted better survival.

CDR3 length: 11 amino acids. Trimming took 3 bases from V and 5 from J, leaving 7 bases between them. Germline assignment: CDR1 DFQATT and CDR2 SNEGSKA (reference sequence). Spike-ins of synthetic TCR analog templates went into each PCR. The assay was immunoSEQ multiplex PCR, and TCRdb's table has in-frame clones only and misses some. The top ten hold 1.5% to 2% of the sample, which has about 120,000 clones, approximately 90% seen once. Time point denoted: peripheral blood 6 weeks after treatment start. This rearrangement joins TRBV20-1 to TRBJ1-2; D not resolved. This material consisted of PBMCs, taken around atezolizumab (anti-PD-L1) treatment. This clonotype was sampled from a man in his 60s with urothelial cancer. The CDR3 is CSASEGYGYTF. The CDR3 DNA follows: TGCAGTGCTAGCGAGGGTTATGGCTACACCTTC.